Below, 5 T cell receptor beta chains from the same sample are listed, as sequenced in a study of cytomegalovirus exposure and HLA in healthy donors. It was with 60 Vbeta and 13 Jbeta primers that the PCR ran. The assay was immunoSEQ multiplex PCR, and TCRdb's table has in-frame clones only and misses some. The table records 80,000 or so clones, nearly 80% of them present only once. The sequenced sample was PBMCs. The receptors shown here come from a man in his forties in good health and CMV-seronegative.

The rearrangement joins TRBV28 to TRBJ2-5, with TRBD2 as a possible D gene (6 bases). Germline CDR1 is MDHEN and CDR2 is SYDVKM. The CDR3 length is 13 residues. Trimming took off 6 bases at V and 5 bases at J, with 13 bases between the two ends. The DNA of the CDR3 is TGTGCCAGCAGGAGACTAGGGCTGGAGACCCAGTACTTC. It codes for CASRRLGLETQYF.

V is TRBV28 and J is TRBJ1-5; D not certain. V shed 6 bases and J shed 0 bases, with 15 bases lying between them. Germline values: CDR1 MDHEN, CDR2 SYDVKM. This CDR3 is 16 amino acids long. This CDR3 is CASSLVSSYSNQPQHF. The CDR3 DNA reads TGTGCCAGCAGCCTAGTCAGTTCCTATAGCAATCAGCCCCAGCATTTT.

DNA of the CDR3: TGTGCCAGCAGTTATCCTTTGACAGGGAAAAGCTCCTACGAGCAGTACTTC. Translating gives CASSYPLTGKSSYEQYF. V usage is TRBV28 and J usage is TRBJ2-7, with 7 bases lining up with TRBD1. The CDR3 has 17 residues. The V segment lost 4 bases and the J segment 0 bases; nucleotides outside the gene matches: 12. Germline loops: CDR1 MDHEN, CDR2 SYDVKM.

V usage is TRBV12-5 and J usage is TRBJ1-5; 7 nucleotides align to TRBD1. This CDR3 is 16 amino acids long. CDR1 is LGHNT, CDR2 FRNRAP, per germline. V trimming: 3 bases; J trimming: 7 bases; junction bases outside the gene matches: 12. CDR3 bases: TGTGCTAGTGGTTTTCCTGAAAACAGGGGATGGCAGCCCCAGCATTTT. Amino acid sequence: CASGFPENRGWQPQHF.

J is TRBJ2-3 and V is TRBV13, with 8 bases lining up with TRBD2. The CDR3 has 16 residues. Trimming at V came to 0 bases and at J to 2 bases, leaving 4 bases not matched to a gene. The germline V gene has CDR1 PRHDT and CDR2 FYEKMQ (reference sequence). The CDR3 protein is CASSLGAGGLTDTQYF. The CDR3 nucleotides read TGTGCCAGCAGCTTAGGGGCGGGAGGCCTCACAGATACGCAGTATTTT.